Listed here are 17 T cell receptor beta chains from one sample, sequenced in a study of a mutant IDH1 vaccine in newly diagnosed glioma. Using immunoSEQ multiplex PCR, the repertoire was profiled, and TCRdb retains in-frame clones only, with some absent. This table has around 50,000 clones, 75% to 90% appearing once. Time point indicated: baseline, week 1 (first vaccination visit). Treatment: pre-vaccination baseline after standard-of-care therapy. This sample comprised PBMCs, obtained from a glioma patient treated with radiotherapy, temozolomide or both. The origin of the receptors is a man between 35 and 55 years old with glioma.

The chain carries TRBV4-1 and TRBJ2-5; D not certain. This CDR3 comprises 14 residues. Germline lookup yields CDR1 MGHRA and CDR2 YSYEKL. V was pared by 0 bases and J by 4 bases, with 9 bases between. Here the CDR3 DNA reads TGCGCCAGCAGCCAAGAATACGGGCGAGAGACCCAGTACTTC. This codes for CASSQEYGRETQYF.

The chain is built from TRBV1 and TRBJ2-1; the table's TRBD2 call for D was not verified on the DNA. TRBV1 has pseudogene status. The CDR3 length is 18 residues. This CDR3 is CTSSPGLAGGPSYNEQFF. In DNA, the CDR3 is TGCACCAGCAGCCCGGGACTAGCGGGAGGGCCCTCCTACAATGAGCAGTTCTTC.

Worth noting for this clone: Mismatch with germline at one junction end may stem from a read error. This chain uses TRBV28 with TRBJ2-1; maybe TRBD2 (7 bases). The CDR3 spans 12 residues. The germline gives CDR1 MDHEN, CDR2 SYDVKM. Here the CDR3 reads CASSPPGGLKLF. DNA of the CDR3: TGTGCCAGCAGTCCCCCCGGGGGGCTAAAACTCTTC.

The rearrangement uses TRBV15 and TRBJ2-7; 15 bases align to TRBD2. J was trimmed by 6 bases and V by 3 bases; bases with no gene match: 9. CDR3 length: 17 amino acids. Germline lookup yields CDR1 LNHNV and CDR2 YYDKDF (reference sequence). The CDR3 region is CATSRDRTSGRAGEQYF. The CDR3 DNA is TGTGCCACCAGCAGGGATAGGACTAGCGGGAGGGCCGGCGAGCAGTACTTC.

The V gene is TRBV4-1, the J gene TRBJ2-3; 10 nucleotides agree with TRBD2. The CDR3 totals 15 residues. Looked up from germline, CDR1 is MGHRA and CDR2 is YSYEKL. The trim removed 4 bases at V and 4 bases at J, leaving 5 bases unmatched. CDR3 nucleotides: TGCGCCAGCAGCCTCAGCGGGAGGGGGGCAGATACGCAGTATTTT. Translated: CASSLSGRGADTQYF.

This chain links TRBV4-3 with TRBJ2-1, with D perhaps matching TRBD2 (5 bases). The germline V and J ends were trimmed by 4 bases and 3 bases, with 7 bases remaining between them. This CDR3 region has 13 residues. From germline, CDR1 is LGHNA and CDR2 YSLEER. The CDR3 protein is CASSPRVYNEQFF. CDR3 DNA sequence: TGCGCCAGCAGCCCGAGGGTCTACAATGAGCAGTTCTTC.

This rearrangement joins TRBV27 to TRBJ2-1; tentative D call: TRBD2 (5 bases). Germline assignment: CDR1 MNHEY and CDR2 SMNVEV (reference sequence). Between the trimmed V and J ends, which lost 1 base and 4 bases, there was a span of 8 bases. The CDR3 covers 14 residues. CDR3 in amino acids: CASSLYGGYNEQFF. CDR3 in DNA: TGTGCCAGCAGTTTATATGGCGGGTACAATGAGCAGTTCTTC.

The chain is built from TRBV10-3 and TRBJ2-2; 7 bases agree with TRBD1. CDR3 size: 16 residues. The trim removed 4 bases at V and 3 bases at J, leaving 8 bases unmatched. Germline CDR1 ENHRY, CDR2 SYGVKD. In nucleotides, the CDR3 is TGTGCCATCAGTGCCGACAGGGTGGTACACACCGGGGAGCTGTTTTTT. Its translation is CAISADRVVHTGELFF.

Only one count was recorded for this clone. The rearrangement uses TRBV15 and TRBJ2-2; D ambiguous. Germline-derived CDR1 and CDR2 are LNHNV and YYDKDF (reference sequence). This CDR3 is built from 14 residues. The V end lost 4 bases, the J end lost 0 bases, and 6 bases lay between the germline ends. CDR3 DNA: TGTGCCACCAGCAAAGGGCCGAACACCGGGGAGCTGTTTTTT. Protein: CATSKGPNTGELFF.

V and J are TRBV27 and TRBJ2-7; unclear D gene. Germline V gives CDR1 MNHEY, CDR2 SMNVEV (reference sequence). Trimming pared 0 bases from V and 6 bases from J, leaving 18 bases between. The CDR3 is 16 amino acids. In nucleotides, the CDR3 is TGTGCCAGCAGTTTATCCTTTGGGCAGCCCCTTGGCGAGCAGTACTTC. This gives the protein CASSLSFGQPLGEQYF.

The CDR3 coding sequence is TGTGCCACCAGCAGAGATTACCAGGGAGGAGGAAACACCATATATTTT. Protein sequence: CATSRDYQGGGNTIYF. The chain recombines TRBV15 with TRBJ1-3, with a possible D match to TRBD1 (5 bases). The V end was cut by 0 bases, the J end by 4 bases, with 13 bases between. CDR1 is LNHNV and CDR2 is YYDKDF in the germline V gene (reference sequence). The CDR3 length is 16 residues.

In nucleotides, the CDR3 is TGCGCCAGCAGCCAAGACGTAGCGGGAGAGGCTAATGAGCAGTTCTTC. It encodes CASSQDVAGEANEQFF. This chain connects TRBV4-1 to TRBJ2-1; 9 positions agree with TRBD2. The V gene's germline CDR1 is MGHRA and CDR2 YSYEKL. With 0 bases clipped from V and 7 bases from J, the junction kept 7 bases outside the gene matches. The CDR3 sequence is 16 residues long.

This chain connects TRBV5-5 to TRBJ2-1, with D perhaps assigned TRBD1 or TRBD2 (5 bases each). The germline V gene encodes CDR1 SGHKS and CDR2 YYEKEE (reference sequence). The V end was cut by 2 bases, the J end by 6 bases, with 6 bases between. The CDR3 totals 12 residues. CDR3 sequence reads: CASSFGGNEQFF. The CDR3 nucleotides read TGTGCCAGCAGCTTTGGGGGCAATGAGCAGTTCTTC.

The rearrangement uses TRBV6-5 and TRBJ2-4; D is possibly TRBD1 or TRBD2 (6 bases each). Trimming removed 6 bases from V and 7 bases from J, with 16 bases in between. The CDR3 extends over 14 amino acids. Germline CDR1 is MNHEY and CDR2 is SVGAGI. The CDR3 coding sequence is TGTGCCAGCAGCCATCTCGGGGGCGTCAACATTCAGTACTTC. Protein product: CASSHLGGVNIQYF.

The chain has TRBV25-1 and TRBJ2-3, with D unresolved. The CDR3 sequence is 15 residues long. Germline CDR1 is MGHDK and CDR2 is SYGVNS. Trimming took 5 bases from V and 4 from J, leaving 16 bases between them. The CDR3 here is CASSLIGPFADTQYF. The CDR3 DNA is TGTGCCAGCAGTTTAATAGGCCCTTTCGCAGATACGCAGTATTTT. Supplemented by reference TRBV25-1 and TRBJ2-3, the full variable domain reads EADIYQTPRYLVIGTGKKITLECSQTMGHDKMYWYQQDPGMELHLIHYSYGVNSTEKGDLSSESTVSRIRTEHFPLTLESARPSHTSQYLCASSLIGPFADTQYFGPGTRLTVL.

The V call is TRBV28, the J call TRBJ2-7, with 9 positions matching TRBD1. CDR3 length: 14 residues. Germline-derived CDR1 and CDR2 are MDHEN and SYDVKM. The ends lost 5 bases at V and 2 bases at J; junction bases unmatched: 4. CDR3 sequence: CASSGGQGTYEQYF. Written as DNA, the CDR3 is TGTGCCAGCAGTGGGGGACAGGGAACCTACGAGCAGTACTTC.

The chain joins TRBV18 to TRBJ1-4; D gene ambiguous. Germline V gene lookup returns CDR1 KGHSH and CDR2 LQKENI. This CDR3 contains 13 residues. Trimming shortened V by 1 base and J by 5 bases, and 5 bases separated the two germline ends. The CDR3 loop reads CASSPRMNEKLFF. CDR3 coding DNA: TGTGCCAGCTCACCACGGATGAATGAAAAACTGTTTTTT. The complete variable domain, with remaining parts taken from reference TRBV18 and TRBJ1-4, reads NAGVMQNPRHLVRRRGQEARLRCSPMKGHSHVYWYRQLPEEGLKFMVYLQKENIIDESGMPKERFSAEFPKEGPSILRIQQVVRGDSAAYFCASSPRMNEKLFFGSGTQLSVL.